These 7 T cell receptor beta chains came from one sample sequenced in a study of CD8 T cells in Susac syndrome (dated 2019 in TCRdb). The library was produced with the immunoSEQ multiplex PCR assay. RNA was extracted using the RNeasy kit, and roughly 0.5 to 1 ug of the RNA was reverse transcribed with random hexamers. Starting from the raw public reads, TCRdb applied fastp trimming at Q25, assembled clones with MiXCR and retained in-frame beta chains. A single entry per CDR3 protein holds the most common genes and DNA from its merged rows. The sample table lists nearly 200,000 distinct CDR3 sequences, about 95% of them with a count of one. The ten largest clones take up roughly 0.094% of the sample. Sequencing input: CD4+ T cells from PBMCs. The receptors come from a human donor with multiple sclerosis.

The rearrangement uses TRBV6-1 and TRBJ2-3, with D maybe TRBD1 (6 bases). Germline lookup yields CDR1 MNHNS and CDR2 SASEGT. The CDR3 has 15 residues. V lost 7 bases, J lost 2 bases, and 16 bases lay in between. CDR3: CASTDSSTHTDTQYF. CDR3 coding DNA: TGTGCCAGCACGGACAGCTCGACTCACACAGATACGCAGTATTTT.

CDR3 nucleotide sequence: TGTGCCTGGAGTCGCGGGACAGCGAGTAACTATGGCTACACCTTC. It specifies CAWSRGTASNYGYTF. This chain joins TRBV30 and TRBJ1-2; the match to TRBD1 covers 7 bases. The V and J ends lost 2 bases and 1 base, in that order; junction bases with no gene match: 7. The CDR3 totals 15 residues. CDR1 and CDR2 (germline): GTSNPN, SVGIG (reference sequence).

The chain has TRBV14 and TRBJ1-2; weak D call: TRBD1 (5 bases). From germline, CDR1 is SGHDN and CDR2 FVKESK. V shed 0 bases and J shed 2 bases, with 10 bases lying between them. This CDR3 spans 15 amino acids. In DNA, the CDR3 is TGTGCCAGCAGCCAAGAATCCAGGGCCAACTATGGCTACACCTTC. It translates to CASSQESRANYGYTF.

The V gene is TRBV2, the J gene TRBJ1-1, with D uncertain. V dropped 3 bases and J dropped 4 bases, with 9 bases sitting between them. The CDR3 covers 13 residues. Germline CDR1 and CDR2: SNHLY and FYNNEI. This CDR3 reads CASSELTATEAFF. The DNA of the CDR3 is TGTGCCAGCAGTGAGCTCACAGCCACTGAAGCTTTCTTT.

The chain uses TRBV10-3 and TRBJ1-2; D is unresolved. This CDR3 region has 14 residues. Germline CDR1 reads ENHRY; CDR2 reads SYGVKD. V lost 2 bases and J 0 bases, leaving 7 bases between the germline ends. The CDR3 region has the DNA TGTGCCATCAGTGAGGATCAAGCTAACTATGGCTACACCTTC. It yields the protein CAISEDQANYGYTF.

The V and J genes are TRBV20-1 and TRBJ2-1; TRBD1 is a possible D gene (5 bases). This CDR3 spans 15 amino acids. V was cut by 0 bases and J by 5 bases, with 14 bases left in between. In germline, CDR1 is DFQATT, CDR2 SNEGSKA (reference sequence). CDR3 region: CSARDVTETHNEQFF. The CDR3 DNA reads TGCAGTGCTAGAGATGTGACAGAAACCCACAATGAGCAGTTCTTC.

V gene TRBV4-2 combines with J gene TRBJ1-4; D might be TRBD1 (6 bases). CDR3 length: 16 amino acids. The V gene's germline CDR1 is LGHNA and CDR2 YNFKEQ. V lost 0 bases to trimming and J lost 7 bases, with 15 bases between them. DNA of the CDR3: TGTGCCAGCAGCCAAGATGCGACAGGCGGTGGTGAAAAACTGTTTTTT. Protein product: CASSQDATGGGEKLFF.